This T cell receptor beta chain was observed in a study of blood T cells in healthy people across ages. CDR3 length: 16 amino acids. Trimming took off 5 bases at V and 0 bases at J, with 17 bases between the two ends. This clonotype was found a few times. Its antigen is unidentified. General study results and limits: Age brought a roughly linear fall in TCR beta diversity measured per million T cells. Estimates of diversity drawn from one million T cells were considered underestimates.

Extractions gave at least 5 micrograms of total RNA per sample. The use of a sample-barcoded 5' primer and a J-beta primer mix characterized a second PCR of roughly 6 to 11 cycles. Every cDNA was tagged by a template-switch adaptor with 12 random nucleotides. Each CDR3 protein gets one entry after TCRdb re-called the 5' RACE reads with MiXCR. Here the sample spans about 1,400,000 distinct CDR3 sequences, around 42% being singletons. The source of this sequence is a woman younger than 30 in good health. The rearrangement links TRBV12-3 or TRBV12-4 to TRBJ2-7; weak D call: TRBD1 (6 bases). Material: blood. The CDR3 protein is CASSPRPGTLSYEQYF. The CDR3 DNA reads TGTGCCAGCAGTCCCCGCCCCGGGACACTCTCCTACGAGCAGTACTTC.